These T cell receptor beta chains were read from a single sample in a study of blood T cell repertoires in COVID-19. The method was immunoSEQ multiplex PCR; TCRdb's version includes in-frame clones alone and lacks a portion of them. The data hold 300,000 to 400,000 clones, with roughly 90% observed a single time. The specimen was PBMCs or T cells enriched from blood (not recorded which). The source is a woman aged 25 to 39 with acute COVID-19. CDR3s include the opening cysteine and the closing phenylalanine or tryptophan. The order of the fields is clone size, V gene, D gene, J gene, CDR3 DNA, CDR3 protein. The D gene is left open where the match is weak. A clone size is listed for some rows: how often the clone was seen (once, few, many), or a class if it is expanded.

clone_size: NA; v_call: TRBV7-9; d_call: TRBD1; j_call: TRBJ2-7; cdr3_nt: TGTGCCAGCAGCGGTCGGGACAGGGTGATAGAAGAGCAGTACTTC; cdr3_aa: CASSGRDRVIEEQYF
clone_size: NA; v_call: TRBV7-9; d_call: TRBD1; j_call: TRBJ1-4; cdr3_nt: TGTGCCAGCAGCCCCGGGACAGGGAGGGGTGAAAAACTGTTTTTT; cdr3_aa: CASSPGTGRGEKLFF
clone_size: NA; v_call: TRBV4-1; d_call: NA; j_call: TRBJ1-5; cdr3_nt: TGCGCCAGCAGCCAAGAGGGAGGGGTTCAGCCCCAGCATTTT; cdr3_aa: CASSQEGGVQPQHF
clone_size: once; v_call: TRBV2; d_call: TRBD1; j_call: TRBJ1-5; cdr3_nt: TGTGCCAGCAGCCGTGCCGGGACAGGGGGCCGAGATCAGCCCCAGCATTTT; cdr3_aa: CASSRAGTGGRDQPQHF
clone_size: NA; v_call: TRBV7-9; d_call: TRBD1; j_call: TRBJ2-7; cdr3_nt: TGTGCCAGCAGCCCCGGGACAGGGGTTCACTACGAGCAGTACTTC; cdr3_aa: CASSPGTGVHYEQYF
clone_size: NA; v_call: TRBV14; d_call: NA; j_call: TRBJ1-1; cdr3_nt: TGTGCCAGCAGCCAAGACAGGGCCACTGAAGCTTTCTTT; cdr3_aa: CASSQDRATEAFF
clone_size: NA; v_call: TRBV18; d_call: NA; j_call: TRBJ1-5; cdr3_nt: TGTGCCAGCGCCTCCACCGCAGGTACAAATCAGCCCCAGCATTTT; cdr3_aa: CASASTAGTNQPQHF
clone_size: NA; v_call: TRBV15; d_call: NA; j_call: TRBJ2-5; cdr3_nt: TGTGCCACCAGCAGAGATTATGCACTCAAAGAGACCCAGTACTTC; cdr3_aa: CATSRDYALKETQYF
clone_size: NA; v_call: TRBV10-3; d_call: TRBD2; j_call: TRBJ2-7; cdr3_nt: TGTGCCATCAGTGAGGGTTTGGTGTCTAGCGGGGCCTACGAGCAGTACTTC; cdr3_aa: CAISEGLVSSGAYEQYF
clone_size: NA; v_call: TRBV2; d_call: TRBD2; j_call: TRBJ2-7; cdr3_nt: TGTGCCAGCAGTGAACCTCTAGCGGGGGGCCTCTACGAGCAGTACTTC; cdr3_aa: CASSEPLAGGLYEQYF
clone_size: NA; v_call: TRBV5-1; d_call: TRBD2; j_call: TRBJ2-3; cdr3_nt: TGCGCCAGCGGCGACGTTAGAGGGAGGGATTCTAGCACAGATACGCAGTATTTT; cdr3_aa: CASGDVRGRDSSTDTQYF
clone_size: few; v_call: TRBV19; d_call: TRBD1; j_call: TRBJ2-2; cdr3_nt: TGTGCCAGTAGTAGTACAGGGGGCACCGGGGAGCTGTTTTTT; cdr3_aa: CASSSTGGTGELFF
clone_size: NA; v_call: TRBV5-1; d_call: NA; j_call: TRBJ2-7; cdr3_nt: TGCGCCAGCAGCCCGTCAGGAAGTTACGAGCAGTACTTC; cdr3_aa: CASSPSGSYEQYF